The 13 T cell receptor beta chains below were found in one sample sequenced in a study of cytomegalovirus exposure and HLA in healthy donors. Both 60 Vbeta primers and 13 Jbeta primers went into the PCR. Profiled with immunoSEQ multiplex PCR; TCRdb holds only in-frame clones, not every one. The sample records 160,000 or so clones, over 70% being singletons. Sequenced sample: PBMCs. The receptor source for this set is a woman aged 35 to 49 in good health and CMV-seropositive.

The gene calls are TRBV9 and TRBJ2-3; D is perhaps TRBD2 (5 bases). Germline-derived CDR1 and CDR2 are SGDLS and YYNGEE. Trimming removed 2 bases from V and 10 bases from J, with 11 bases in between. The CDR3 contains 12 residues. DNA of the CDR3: TGTGCCAGCAGCGTCCCGGAGGCGCCGCAGTATTTT. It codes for CASSVPEAPQYF.

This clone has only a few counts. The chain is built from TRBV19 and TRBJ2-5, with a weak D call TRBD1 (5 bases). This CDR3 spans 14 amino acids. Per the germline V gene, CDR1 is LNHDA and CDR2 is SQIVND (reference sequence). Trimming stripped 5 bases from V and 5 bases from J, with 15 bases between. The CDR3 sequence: CASSRSSGWETQYF. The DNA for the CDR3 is TGTGCCAGTAGTCGGTCCTCAGGGTGGGAGACCCAGTACTTC.

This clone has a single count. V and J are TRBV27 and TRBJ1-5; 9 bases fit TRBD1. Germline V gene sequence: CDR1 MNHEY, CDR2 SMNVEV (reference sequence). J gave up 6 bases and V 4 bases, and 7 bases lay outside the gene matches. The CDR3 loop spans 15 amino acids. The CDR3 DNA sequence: TGTGCCAGCAGTTCAACTAGGGACAGGGTTCAGCCCCAGCATTTT. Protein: CASSSTRDRVQPQHF.

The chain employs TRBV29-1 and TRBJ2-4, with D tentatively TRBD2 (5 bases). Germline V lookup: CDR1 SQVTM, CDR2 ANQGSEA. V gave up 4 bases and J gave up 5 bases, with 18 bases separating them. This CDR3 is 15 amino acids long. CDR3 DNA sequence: TGCAGCGTTGGTTCTGACTTTGCCGGGGAAAACATTCAGTACTTC. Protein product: CSVGSDFAGENIQYF.

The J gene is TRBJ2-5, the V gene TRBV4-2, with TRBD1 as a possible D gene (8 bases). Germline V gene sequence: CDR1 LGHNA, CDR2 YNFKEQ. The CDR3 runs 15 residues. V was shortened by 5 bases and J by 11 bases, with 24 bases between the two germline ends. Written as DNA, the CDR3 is TGTGCCAGCAGCTATAACCCGGGACAGGCGGGAGAGCAGTACTTC. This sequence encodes CASSYNPGQAGEQYF.

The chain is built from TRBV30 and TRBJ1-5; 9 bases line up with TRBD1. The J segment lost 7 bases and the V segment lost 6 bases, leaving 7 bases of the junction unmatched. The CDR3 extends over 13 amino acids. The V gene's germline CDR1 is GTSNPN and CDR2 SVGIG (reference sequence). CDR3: CACRTGVLQPQHF. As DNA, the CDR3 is TGTGCCTGTAGGACAGGGGTTCTGCAGCCCCAGCATTTT.

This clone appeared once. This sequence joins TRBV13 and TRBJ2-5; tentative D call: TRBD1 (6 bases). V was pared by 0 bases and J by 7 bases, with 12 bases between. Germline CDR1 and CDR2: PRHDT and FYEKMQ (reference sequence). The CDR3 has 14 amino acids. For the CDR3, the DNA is TGTGCCAGCAGCTTAGGCCTCACAGGGAGGACCCAGTACTTC. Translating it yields CASSLGLTGRTQYF.

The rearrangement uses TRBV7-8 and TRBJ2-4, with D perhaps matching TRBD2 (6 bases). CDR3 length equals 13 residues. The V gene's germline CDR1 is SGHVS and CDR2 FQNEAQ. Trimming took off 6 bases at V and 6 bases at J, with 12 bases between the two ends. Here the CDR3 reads CASSPGLLNIQYF. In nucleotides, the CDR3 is TGTGCCAGCAGTCCGGGACTCTTAAACATTCAGTACTTC.

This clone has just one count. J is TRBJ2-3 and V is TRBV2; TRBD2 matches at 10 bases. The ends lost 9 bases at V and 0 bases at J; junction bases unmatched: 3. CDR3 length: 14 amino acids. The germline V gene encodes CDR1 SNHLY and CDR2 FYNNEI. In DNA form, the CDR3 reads TGTGCCAGTACTAGCGGGGCTAGCACAGATACGCAGTATTTT. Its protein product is CASTSGASTDTQYF. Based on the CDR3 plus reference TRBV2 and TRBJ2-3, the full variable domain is EPEVTQTPSHQVTQMGQEVILRCVPISNHLYFYWYRQILGQKVEFLVSFYNNEISEKSEIFDDQFSVERPDGSNFTLKIRSTKLEDSAMYFCASTSGASTDTQYFGPGTRLTVL.

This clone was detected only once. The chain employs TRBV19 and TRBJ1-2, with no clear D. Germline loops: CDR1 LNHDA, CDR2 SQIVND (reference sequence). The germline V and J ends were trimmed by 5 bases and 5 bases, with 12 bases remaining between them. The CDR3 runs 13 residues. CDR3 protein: CASSWAGGYGYTF. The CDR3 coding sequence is TGTGCCAGTAGTTGGGCAGGAGGTTATGGCTACACCTTC.

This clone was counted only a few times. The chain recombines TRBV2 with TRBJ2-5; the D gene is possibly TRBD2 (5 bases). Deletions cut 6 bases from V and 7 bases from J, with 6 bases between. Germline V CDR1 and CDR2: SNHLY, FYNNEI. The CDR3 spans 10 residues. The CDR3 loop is CASSGMTQYF. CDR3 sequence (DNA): TGTGCCAGCAGCGGGATGACCCAGTACTTC. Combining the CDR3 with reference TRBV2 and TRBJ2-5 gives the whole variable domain EPEVTQTPSHQVTQMGQEVILRCVPISNHLYFYWYRQILGQKVEFLVSFYNNEISEKSEIFDDQFSVERPDGSNFTLKIRSTKLEDSAMYFCASSGMTQYFGPGTRLLVL.

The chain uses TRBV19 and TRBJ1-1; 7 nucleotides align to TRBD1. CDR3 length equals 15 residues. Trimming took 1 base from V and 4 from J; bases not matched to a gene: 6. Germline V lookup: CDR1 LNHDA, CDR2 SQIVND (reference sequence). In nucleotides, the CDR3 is TGTGCCAGTAGTATAGGACAGGGATCCCTCACTGAAGCTTTCTTT. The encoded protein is CASSIGQGSLTEAFF.

The chain's CDR3 is CASSISTGVPRGYTF. The CDR3 nucleotides are TGTGCCAGTAGTATAAGCACAGGGGTACCTCGTGGCTACACCTTC. The V and J genes are TRBV19 and TRBJ1-2; 7 bases match TRBD1. This CDR3 is built from 15 residues. Germline assignment: CDR1 LNHDA and CDR2 SQIVND (reference sequence). Germline trimming cut 2 bases from V and 7 bases from J; bases unmatched to any gene: 10. The variable domain in full, completed from reference TRBV19 and TRBJ1-2, reads DGGITQSPKYLFRKEGQNVTLSCEQNLNHDAMYWYRQDPGQGLRLIYYSQIVNDFQKGDIAEGYSVSREKKESFPLTVTSAQKNPTAFYLCASSISTGVPRGYTFGSGTRLTVV.